The rows below give T cell receptor beta chains drawn from one sample of a study of a mutant IDH1 vaccine in newly diagnosed glioma. Antigen specificity for these receptors is unknown. Clones were read by immunoSEQ multiplex PCR, and TCRdb kept only the in-frame ones, dropping some. Here the sample spans some 34,000 clones, 80% to 95% being singletons. The sequences come from PBMCs, collected from a glioma patient whose treatment included an IDH1 peptide vaccine. Receptors were obtained from a woman aged 40-49 years with glioma. The CDR3 runs from the conserved cysteine through the conserved F or W. A D gene is named only where the DNA matches it firmly. Expanded clones get a size class; other rows say once, few or many, or leave the size out.

TRBJ1-1 TRBV4-2 - - 14 CASSQDIGETEAFF TGTGCCAGCAGCCAAGATATAGGGGAAACTGAAGCTTTCTTT
TRBJ2-5 TRBV15 - TRBD1 15 CATTTLDRGEETQYF TGTGCCACCACAACCTTAGACAGGGGGGAAGAGACCCAGTACTTC
TRBJ1-4 TRBV18 - - 14 CASSPGRLNEKLFF TGTGCCAGCTCACCGGGCAGGTTAAATGAAAAACTGTTTTTT
TRBJ2-7 TRBV6-1 - - 15 CASRLGIRIDYEQYF TGTGCCAGCAGGTTGGGCATTCGGATCGATTACGAGCAGTACTTC
TRBJ2-3 TRBV19 once TRBD2 14 CATQTSGKADTQYF TGTGCCACCCAGACTAGCGGGAAGGCAGATACGCAGTATTTT
TRBJ2-3 TRBV5-1 - - 14 CASSAGGITDTQYF TGCGCCAGCAGCGCAGGGGGGATTACAGATACGCAGTATTTT
TRBJ2-7 TRBV11-2 - - 15 CASSPAFPGAYEQYF TGTGCCAGCAGCCCAGCGTTCCCGGGGGCCTACGAGCAGTACTTC
TRBJ2-7 TRBV13 - - 13 CASSEGGTYEQYF TGTGCCAGCAGCGAGGGGGGGACCTACGAGCAGTACTTC
TRBJ2-2 TRBV6-6 - TRBD2 16 CASSWTSGRGPGELFF TGTGCCAGCAGTTGGACTAGCGGGAGGGGGCCCGGGGAGCTGTTTTTT
TRBJ1-6 TRBV6-5 once - 15 CASSYVGPSNSPLHF TGTGCCAGCAGTTACGTAGGTCCCAGCAATTCACCCCTCCACTTT
TRBJ1-2 TRBV19 - - 15 CASSISRDGRRGYTF TGTGCCAGTAGTATCTCTCGGGACGGGCGGCGTGGCTACACCTTC
TRBJ2-1 TRBV5-4 - TRBD2 16 CASSPGLAGGPREQFF TGTGCCAGCAGCCCGGGACTAGCGGGAGGGCCACGTGAGCAGTTCTTC
TRBJ1-4 TRBV7-9 - TRBD1 15 CASSTTGGVNEKLFF TGTGCCAGCAGCACGACAGGGGGCGTTAATGAAAAACTGTTTTTT
TRBJ2-2 TRBV19 - - 15 CASRTSGLATGELFF TGTGCCAGTAGGACATCAGGGTTGGCCACCGGGGAGCTGTTTTTT
TRBJ2-1 TRBV18 - - 12 CASSPNNNEQFF TGTGCCAGCTCACCAAACAACAATGAGCAGTTCTTC
TRBJ2-1 TRBV5-4 - TRBD1 15 CASSLRTGGVSEQFF TGTGCCAGCAGCTTAAGGACAGGGGGTGTCAGTGAGCAGTTCTTC
TRBJ1-6 TRBV19 once - 15 CASRKGVNYNSPLHF TGTGCCAGTAGGAAGGGGGTAAACTATAATTCACCCCTCCACTTT
TRBJ1-3 TRBV2 - TRBD1 15 CASRRQGAAGNTIYF TGTGCCAGCAGACGACAGGGGGCGGCCGGAAACACCATATATTTT
TRBJ2-2 TRBV27 - TRBD1 15 CASSFKTGVNGELFF TGTGCCAGCAGTTTTAAGACAGGGGTGAACGGGGAGCTGTTTTTT
TRBJ1-2 TRBV5-6 - - 13 CASSLRQAGGYTF TGTGCCAGCAGCTTGCGTCAGGCCGGTGGCTACACCTTC
TRBJ2-3 TRBV29-1 - - 14 CSVSDGGLADTQYF TGCAGCGTTTCCGACGGGGGCTTGGCAGATACGCAGTATTTT
TRBJ1-1 TRBV7-9 - - 14 CASSLGGAVPEAFF TGTGCCAGCAGCTTGGGAGGGGCGGTCCCTGAAGCTTTCTTT
TRBJ1-4 TRBV7-9 - TRBD1 16 CASSLTGTATNEKLFF TGTGCCAGCAGCTTAACGGGGACAGCAACTAATGAAAAACTGTTTTTT
TRBJ1-1 TRBV7-2 few TRBD1 15 CASSLWGGGSGEAFF TGTGCCAGCAGCTTATGGGGAGGGGGCTCGGGTGAAGCTTTCTTT
TRBJ1-2 TRBV7-9 - TRBD1 14 CASSLGTGVNGYTF TGTGCCAGCAGCTTAGGGACAGGGGTAAATGGCTACACCTTC
TRBJ1-6 TRBV5-6 once - 17 CASSFRRTEGNGSPLHF TGTGCCAGCAGCTTCCGCAGGACCGAGGGTAACGGTTCACCCCTCCACTTT
TRBJ1-1 TRBV6-1 - - 13 CATGAIMNTEAFF TGTGCCACAGGGGCAATAATGAACACTGAAGCTTTCTTT
TRBJ1-2 TRBV29-1 - TRBD1 12 CSVVQGAYGYTF TGCAGCGTTGTGCAGGGGGCATATGGCTACACCTTC
TRBJ2-2 TRBV10-1 - - 13 CASSDGDTGELFF TGCGCCAGCAGTGACGGGGACACCGGGGAGCTGTTTTTT
TRBJ2-3 TRBV4-2 - TRBD1 15 CASSHGTGRTDTQYF TGTGCCAGCAGCCACGGGACAGGGCGAACAGATACGCAGTATTTT
TRBJ1-2 TRBV6-1 - TRBD1 14 CASMGQGKDYGYTF TGTGCCAGCATGGGACAGGGGAAGGACTATGGCTACACCTTC
TRBJ2-7 TRBV6-1 - - 14 CASSEWLGDYEQYF TGTGCCAGCAGTGAATGGCTAGGGGACTACGAGCAGTACTTC
TRBJ1-3 TRBV10-3 - TRBD1 20 CAISESKELWGQPASNTIYF TGTGCCATCAGTGAGTCGAAGGAGCTTTGGGGACAGCCAGCGAGCAACACCATATATTTT
TRBJ1-5 TRBV7-2 - - 12 CASSLGGQPQHF TGTGCCAGCAGCTTAGGGGGACAGCCCCAGCATTTT
TRBJ1-5 TRBV27 - - 13 CASSSNNIQPQHF TGTGCCAGCAGTTCCAATAATATCCAGCCCCAGCATTTT
TRBJ1-4 TRBV5-1 few - 13 CASRTGPDEKLFF TGCGCCAGCAGGACAGGACCTGATGAAAAACTGTTTTTT
TRBJ1-1 TRBV6-5 medium-sized TRBD1 13 CASTKQGATEAFF TGTGCCAGCACCAAGCAGGGGGCCACTGAAGCTTTCTTT
TRBJ2-1 TRBV6-6 - TRBD1 15 CASRPGQGARLEQFF TGTGCCAGCAGACCGGGACAGGGGGCGAGGTTGGAGCAGTTCTTC
TRBJ1-2 TRBV2 - - 15 CASSKGQGNLYGYTF TGTGCCAGCAGTAAGGGCCAGGGAAACCTCTATGGCTACACCTTC